A selection of T cell receptor beta chains follows, all from one sample in a study of T cells after posttransplantation cyclophosphamide. This table comes from immunoSEQ multiplex PCR, and its TCRdb copy is limited to in-frame clones, with some not included. The repertoire has about 16,000 clones, approximately 94% of them found once; the top ten carry approximately 0.25%. Sequenced input: naive CD4+ T cells sorted from blood. Receptor source: a woman in her forties or fifties in good health and a related stem cell transplant donor. The CDR3 runs from the conserved cysteine through the conserved F or W. D genes are given only for firm matches. Not all rows give a size; the values are once, few, many and, for expanded clones, a class.

v_gene	d_gene	j_gene	abundance	CDR3aa	CDR3nt
TRBV29-1	TRBD1	TRBJ2-2	-	CSVGSHSGTDTGELFF	TGCAGCGTGGGGAGCCATTCCGGGACAGACACCGGGGAGCTGTTTTTT
TRBV6-5	-	TRBJ2-3	-	CASSYGQPITQYF	TGTGCCAGCAGTTACGGACAGCCAATTACGCAGTATTTT
TRBV28	-	TRBJ1-5	once	CASRRVGDNQPQHF	TGTGCCAGCAGACGAGTCGGGGACAATCAGCCCCAGCATTTT
TRBV30	TRBD2	TRBJ2-6	-	CAWSGEGGVGANVLTF	TGTGCCTGGAGCGGGGAGGGCGGAGTTGGGGCCAACGTCCTGACTTTC
TRBV18	-	TRBJ1-2	-	CASSPRERGQGGYTF	TGTGCCAGCTCTCCCCGGGAGAGAGGTCAGGGTGGCTACACCTTC
TRBV5-4	TRBD2	TRBJ2-3	-	CASSSRTSGNTDTQYF	TGTGCCAGCAGCTCACGGACTAGCGGGAACACAGATACGCAGTATTTT
TRBV7-2	TRBD2	TRBJ2-5	-	CASRGLAGVGETQYF	TGTGCCAGCAGGGGACTAGCGGGAGTGGGGGAGACCCAGTACTTC
TRBV4-2	-	TRBJ2-7	-	CASSQGIARGVNEQYF	TGTGCCAGCAGCCAAGGAATCGCCAGGGGGGTAAACGAGCAGTACTTC
TRBV11-2	TRBD2	TRBJ2-1	once	CASSPLGGRLYNEQFF	TGTGCCAGCAGCCCCCTCGGCGGGAGGCTGTACAATGAGCAGTTCTTC
TRBV5-1	-	TRBJ1-1	-	CASSKDRPILTEAFF	TGCGCCAGCAGCAAGGACAGACCTATATTGACTGAAGCTTTCTTT
TRBV4-1	TRBD2	TRBJ2-3	-	CASSQDPAGGTDTQYF	TGCGCCAGCAGCCAAGATCCAGCGGGGGGCACAGATACGCAGTATTTT
TRBV28	TRBD1	TRBJ1-4	few	CASSPQGARIEKLFF	TGTGCCAGCAGTCCACAGGGGGCGCGGATTGAAAAACTGTTTTTT
TRBV4-2	-	TRBJ1-2	once	CASSPPGREGYTF	TGTGCCAGCAGCCCGCCGGGTAGGGAGGGCTACACCTTC
TRBV7-9	TRBD1	TRBJ2-7	-	CASSITGASYEQYF	TGTGCCAGCAGCATTACAGGGGCCTCCTACGAGCAGTACTTC
TRBV2	TRBD1	TRBJ1-1	few	CASLQGASLNTEAFF	TGTGCCAGCCTACAGGGGGCCTCTTTGAACACTGAAGCTTTCTTT
TRBV5-1	TRBD1	TRBJ1-1	-	CASSYGQVAHMNTEAFF	TGCGCCAGCAGCTATGGACAGGTTGCGCATATGAACACTGAAGCTTTCTTT
TRBV28	TRBD2	TRBJ2-2	-	CASSPSGGVTGELFF	TGTGCCAGCAGCCCTTCTGGGGGGGTCACCGGGGAGCTGTTTTTT
TRBV5-6	TRBD1	TRBJ2-6	-	CASGDSHSGANVLTF	TGTGCCAGTGGGGACAGTCACTCTGGGGCCAACGTCCTGACTTTC
TRBV28	TRBD2	TRBJ2-2	-	CASSLAGGTGELFF	TGTGCCAGCAGTTTAGCGGGAGGAACCGGGGAGCTGTTTTTT
TRBV27	-	TRBJ1-5	-	CASRPDFSNQPQHF	TGTGCCAGCAGGCCAGACTTTAGCAATCAGCCCCAGCATTTT
TRBV9	TRBD1	TRBJ1-2	-	CASSPRQGGDYGYTF	TGTGCCAGCAGCCCCCGACAGGGTGGGGACTATGGCTACACCTTC
TRBV19	TRBD1	TRBJ1-2	once	CASSAGQGLNYGYTF	TGTGCCAGTAGTGCCGGACAGGGACTAAACTATGGCTACACCTTC
TRBV6-5	-	TRBJ2-1	-	CASFFPGNNEQFF	TGTGCCAGCTTTTTTCCGGGGAACAATGAGCAGTTCTTC
TRBV7-3	TRBD2	TRBJ2-1	-	CASSLTAGVTDNEQFF	TGTGCCAGCAGCTTAACGGCGGGGGTGACTGACAATGAGCAGTTCTTC
TRBV10-3	TRBD1	TRBJ2-7	-	CAISESGQGAHEQYF	TGTGCCATCAGTGAGTCGGGACAGGGGGCCCACGAGCAGTACTTC
TRBV28	-	TRBJ1-1	-	CASSLYTWPTEAFF	TGTGCCAGCAGTTTATATACCTGGCCCACTGAAGCTTTCTTT
TRBV18	-	TRBJ2-7	-	CASSPRHYPYEQYF	TGTGCCAGCTCACCCCGACATTATCCCTACGAGCAGTACTTC
TRBV4-3	TRBD1	TRBJ2-3	-	CASSQAGTGGARDTQYF	TGCGCCAGCAGCCAAGCCGGGACAGGGGGTGCTAGGGATACGCAGTATTTT
TRBV10-3	-	TRBJ2-3	-	CAIRIREPPRTDTQYF	TGTGCCATCAGGATCCGGGAGCCTCCCCGCACAGATACGCAGTATTTT
TRBV2	TRBD1	TRBJ1-2	-	CASRGDRGAGYTF	TGTGCCAGCAGGGGGGACAGGGGGGCTGGCTACACCTTC
TRBV5-8	-	TRBJ2-1	-	CASRTYSANEQFF	TGTGCCAGCAGAACCTATAGCGCTAATGAGCAGTTCTTC
TRBV6-5	TRBD1	TRBJ1-2	-	CASSLPGQGAWGYTF	TGTGCCAGCAGTTTGCCGGGACAGGGGGCTTGGGGCTACACCTTC
TRBV30	TRBD2	TRBJ2-7	-	CAWSVRREGKGSYEQYF	TGTGCCTGGAGTGTACGTCGGGAGGGTAAGGGCTCCTACGAGCAGTACTTC
TRBV30	TRBD1	TRBJ1-2	once	CACGQGFGYTF	TGTGCCTGTGGACAGGGCTTTGGCTACACCTTC
TRBV6-5	TRBD1	TRBJ2-3	-	CASSWGPGQGTDTQYF	TGTGCCAGCAGTTGGGGCCCGGGACAGGGCACAGATACGCAGTATTTT
TRBV10-3	-	TRBJ1-4	-	CAISELEGVGEKLFF	TGTGCCATCAGTGAATTAGAGGGGGTCGGTGAAAAACTGTTTTTT
TRBV9	TRBD2	TRBJ2-7	-	CASSPQGRGYEQYF	TGTGCCAGCAGCCCTCAAGGGAGGGGATACGAGCAGTACTTC
TRBV28	-	TRBJ2-2	-	CATTFRAGLTGELFF	TGTGCCACTACGTTTCGAGCGGGTCTCACCGGGGAGCTGTTTTTT
TRBV30	-	TRBJ1-1	-	CAWSVTGLEAFF	TGTGCCTGGAGTGTAACCGGTCTTGAAGCTTTCTTT
TRBV10-3	-	TRBJ1-1	-	CAITQGSEAFF	TGTGCCATCACACAGGGCTCTGAAGCTTTCTTT
TRBV5-4	-	TRBJ2-3	once	CASSLAETGDADTQYF	TGTGCCAGCAGCTTGGCCGAGACAGGAGATGCAGATACGCAGTATTTT
TRBV2	TRBD1	TRBJ2-1	-	CASSVDRGNEQFF	TGTGCCAGCAGTGTCGACAGGGGGAATGAGCAGTTCTTC
TRBV21-1	-	TRBJ2-3	-	CASSKAQNPSGSAETDTQYF	TGTGCCAGCAGCAAAGCCCAAAACCCGAGCGGGAGTGCTGAAACAGATACGCAGTATTTT
TRBV6-1	-	TRBJ1-5	-	CASIPLNGRSQPQHF	TGTGCCAGCATTCCTTTAAACGGCAGGTCTCAGCCCCAGCATTTT
TRBV19	-	TRBJ2-2	-	CASSRRSASNTGELFF	TGTGCCAGTAGTCGGCGTAGCGCTTCGAACACCGGGGAGCTGTTTTTT
TRBV9	-	TRBJ2-3	-	CASSVARQGGTDTQYF	TGTGCCAGCAGCGTAGCTCGGCAGGGGGGAACAGATACGCAGTATTTT
TRBV28	TRBD2	TRBJ2-3	-	CASSPRGGPDTQYF	TGTGCCAGCAGTCCCCGGGGGGGGCCAGATACGCAGTATTTT
TRBV25-1	TRBD2	TRBJ2-7	-	CAGSAWGLAGANEQYF	TGTGCCGGCAGTGCCTGGGGACTAGCGGGAGCCAACGAGCAGTACTTC
TRBV7-9	TRBD1	TRBJ2-3	-	CASSLEGQAGTSTDTQYF	TGTGCCAGCAGCTTAGAAGGACAGGCCGGCACGTCCACAGATACGCAGTATTTT
TRBV18	-	TRBJ1-3	-	CASSPTAPPGNTIYF	TGTGCCAGCTCACCGACAGCTCCCCCTGGAAACACCATATATTTT
TRBV4-1	-	TRBJ2-5	-	CASSQQGGQGTQYF	TGCGCCAGCAGCCAACAAGGGGGACAAGGGACCCAGTACTTC
TRBV7-3	TRBD2	TRBJ2-3	-	CASSPPLAGGNTDTQYF	TGTGCCAGCAGCCCACCACTAGCGGGAGGGAACACAGATACGCAGTATTTT
TRBV9	TRBD1	TRBJ1-4	-	CASSAQGPGQSNEKLFF	TGTGCCAGCAGCGCCCAAGGACCGGGACAGAGTAATGAAAAACTGTTTTTT